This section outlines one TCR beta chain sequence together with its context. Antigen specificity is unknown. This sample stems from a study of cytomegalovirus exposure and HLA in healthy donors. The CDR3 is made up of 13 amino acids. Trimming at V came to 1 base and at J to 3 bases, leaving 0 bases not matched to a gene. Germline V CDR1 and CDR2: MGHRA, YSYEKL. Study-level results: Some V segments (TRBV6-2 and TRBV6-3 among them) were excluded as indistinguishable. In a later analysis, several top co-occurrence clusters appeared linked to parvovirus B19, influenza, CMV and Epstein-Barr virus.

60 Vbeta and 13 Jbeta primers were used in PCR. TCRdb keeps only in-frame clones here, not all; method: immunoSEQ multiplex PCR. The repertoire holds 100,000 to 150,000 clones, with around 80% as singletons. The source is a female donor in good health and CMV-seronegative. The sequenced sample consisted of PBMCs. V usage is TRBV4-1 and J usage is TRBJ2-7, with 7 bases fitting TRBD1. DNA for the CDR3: TGCGCCAGCAGCCAAGGGACAGGCTACGAGCAGTACTTC. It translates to CASSQGTGYEQYF.